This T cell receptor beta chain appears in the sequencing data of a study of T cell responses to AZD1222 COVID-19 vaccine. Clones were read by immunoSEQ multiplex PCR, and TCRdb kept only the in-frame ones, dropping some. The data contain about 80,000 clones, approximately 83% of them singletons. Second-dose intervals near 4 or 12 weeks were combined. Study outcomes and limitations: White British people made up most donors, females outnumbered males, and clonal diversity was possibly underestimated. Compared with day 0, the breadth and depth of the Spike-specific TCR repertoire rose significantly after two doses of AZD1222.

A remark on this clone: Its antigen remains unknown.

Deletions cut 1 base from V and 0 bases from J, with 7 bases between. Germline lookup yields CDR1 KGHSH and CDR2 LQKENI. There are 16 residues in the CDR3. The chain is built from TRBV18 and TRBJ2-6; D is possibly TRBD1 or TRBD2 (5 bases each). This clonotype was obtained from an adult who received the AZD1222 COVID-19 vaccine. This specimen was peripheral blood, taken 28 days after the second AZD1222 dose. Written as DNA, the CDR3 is TGTGCCAGCTCACCACTCGGGGCCTCTGGGGCCAACGTCCTGACTTTC. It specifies CASSPLGASGANVLTF.